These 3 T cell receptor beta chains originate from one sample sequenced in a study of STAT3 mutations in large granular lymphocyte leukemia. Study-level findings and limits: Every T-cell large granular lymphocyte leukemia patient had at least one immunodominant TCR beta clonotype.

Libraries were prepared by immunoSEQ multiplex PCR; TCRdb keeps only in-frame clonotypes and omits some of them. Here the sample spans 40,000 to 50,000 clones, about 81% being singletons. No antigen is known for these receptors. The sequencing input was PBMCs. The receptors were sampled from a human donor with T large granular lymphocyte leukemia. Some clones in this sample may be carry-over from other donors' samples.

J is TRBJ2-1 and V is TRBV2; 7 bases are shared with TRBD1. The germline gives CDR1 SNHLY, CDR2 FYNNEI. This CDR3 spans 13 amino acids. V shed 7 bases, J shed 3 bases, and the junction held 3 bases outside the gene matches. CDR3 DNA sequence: TGTGCCAGCACCCGGGACAGCTACAATGAGCAGTTCTTC. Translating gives CASTRDSYNEQFF.

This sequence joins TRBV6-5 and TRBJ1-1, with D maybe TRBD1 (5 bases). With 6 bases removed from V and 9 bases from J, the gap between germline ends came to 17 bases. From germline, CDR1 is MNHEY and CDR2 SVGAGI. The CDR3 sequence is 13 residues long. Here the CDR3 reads CASSISRQRKAFF. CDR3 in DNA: TGTGCCAGCAGCATCTCGAGACAGAGAAAAGCTTTCTTT.

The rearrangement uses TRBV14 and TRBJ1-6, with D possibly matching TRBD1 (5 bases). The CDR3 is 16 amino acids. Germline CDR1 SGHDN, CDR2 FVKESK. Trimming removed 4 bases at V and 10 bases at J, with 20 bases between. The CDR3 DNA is TGTGCCAGCAGCCGCCTAGCCGGGACCCAGCCCTCACCCCTCCACTTT. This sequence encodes CASSRLAGTQPSPLHF.